This is a list of T cell receptor beta chains from one sample in a study of shared clonotypes between healthy human individuals. The protocol was immunoSEQ multiplex PCR, while the TCRdb copy is restricted to in-frame clones and leaves out a portion. The data show hundreds of thousands of clones, about 96% seen once. The specimen sequenced was naive CD4+ T cells sorted from blood. Every receptor here comes from a woman in her 30s in good health. Each CDR3 is given with its conserved first and last residue. A D gene is named only where the DNA matches it firmly. Rows may omit the clone size; those that give it use once, few, many or a size class.

v_call: TRBV5-5
j_call: TRBJ1-5
clone_size: -
d_call: -
cdr3_nt: TGTGCCAGCAGCGGGAGGTTAGGTAGCAATCAGCCCCAGCATTTT
cdr3_aa: CASSGRLGSNQPQHF

v_call: TRBV28
j_call: TRBJ1-2
clone_size: -
d_call: -
cdr3_nt: TGTGCCAGCATCGACGCAACGGGACAAACCTATGGCTACACCTTC
cdr3_aa: CASIDATGQTYGYTF

v_call: TRBV7-8
j_call: TRBJ1-5
clone_size: -
d_call: -
cdr3_nt: TGTGCCAGCAGCCCCGAAGGGGTAAGGAGCAATCAGCCCCAGCATTTT
cdr3_aa: CASSPEGVRSNQPQHF

v_call: TRBV28
j_call: TRBJ2-1
clone_size: -
d_call: -
cdr3_nt: TGTGCCAGCAGTTTAGGTTGGCTGTACAATGAGCAGTTCTTC
cdr3_aa: CASSLGWLYNEQFF

v_call: TRBV11-2
j_call: TRBJ2-7
clone_size: -
d_call: TRBD2
cdr3_nt: TGTGCCAGCACCAAGACTAGCGGGAGTTACGAGCAGTACTTC
cdr3_aa: CASTKTSGSYEQYF

v_call: TRBV15
j_call: TRBJ2-7
clone_size: once
d_call: TRBD2
cdr3_nt: TGTGCCACCAGCAGAGCTGGGACTAGCGGGAGGGCGGGATCCTACGAGCAGTACTTC
cdr3_aa: CATSRAGTSGRAGSYEQYF

v_call: TRBV7-8
j_call: TRBJ1-1
clone_size: -
d_call: TRBD1
cdr3_nt: TGTGCCAGCAGCTCCGACAGGGACACTGAAGCTTTCTTT
cdr3_aa: CASSSDRDTEAFF

v_call: TRBV10-1
j_call: TRBJ2-7
clone_size: -
d_call: -
cdr3_nt: TGCGCCAGCAGTGAGTACAGGAGGGCTCCCGAGCAGTACTTC
cdr3_aa: CASSEYRRAPEQYF

v_call: TRBV2
j_call: TRBJ2-7
clone_size: -
d_call: TRBD2
cdr3_nt: TGTGCCAGCAGTGAAGCGCCCTCCCTAGCGGGAGACTACGAGCAGTACTTC
cdr3_aa: CASSEAPSLAGDYEQYF

v_call: TRBV29-1
j_call: TRBJ1-1
clone_size: -
d_call: -
cdr3_nt: TGCAGCGTACATAGGGGGATAATGAACACTGAAGCTTTCTTT
cdr3_aa: CSVHRGIMNTEAFF

v_call: TRBV5-1
j_call: TRBJ2-5
clone_size: -
d_call: TRBD2
cdr3_nt: TGCGCCAGCAGGGAGGGACTAGCCCAAGAGACCCAGTACTTC
cdr3_aa: CASREGLAQETQYF

v_call: TRBV29-1
j_call: TRBJ2-5
clone_size: once
d_call: -
cdr3_nt: TGCAGCGTTGAAGCGGCACAAGAGACCCAGTACTTC
cdr3_aa: CSVEAAQETQYF

v_call: TRBV28
j_call: TRBJ1-5
clone_size: -
d_call: -
cdr3_nt: TGTGCCAGCAGTCCCTCGGGTGGGGGGGCGAATCAGCCCCAGCATTTT
cdr3_aa: CASSPSGGGANQPQHF

v_call: TRBV28
j_call: TRBJ2-7
clone_size: -
d_call: -
cdr3_nt: TGTGCCAGCAGTTTCTCTCTCCTAGCGAGAACCTACGAGCAGTACTTC
cdr3_aa: CASSFSLLARTYEQYF

v_call: TRBV15
j_call: TRBJ1-1
clone_size: -
d_call: TRBD1
cdr3_nt: TGTGCCACCAGCAGAGGGGGACAGGGTTACCCCTTGGACACTGAAGCTTTCTTT
cdr3_aa: CATSRGGQGYPLDTEAFF

v_call: TRBV11-2
j_call: TRBJ1-4
clone_size: -
d_call: -
cdr3_nt: TGTGCCAGCAGCTTCGAGGCTAATGAAAAACTGTTTTTT
cdr3_aa: CASSFEANEKLFF

v_call: TRBV7-8
j_call: TRBJ1-1
clone_size: -
d_call: -
cdr3_nt: TGTGCCAGCAGCTCCGACGCCCGATTCTCTGAAGCTTTCTTT
cdr3_aa: CASSSDARFSEAFF

v_call: TRBV5-1
j_call: TRBJ2-7
clone_size: few
d_call: -
cdr3_nt: TGCGCCAGCCACGATAACGAGTACGAGCAGTACTTC
cdr3_aa: CASHDNEYEQYF

v_call: TRBV5-5
j_call: TRBJ2-3
clone_size: -
d_call: -
cdr3_nt: TGTGCCAGCAGCAACACAGATACGCAGTATTTT
cdr3_aa: CASSNTDTQYF

v_call: TRBV11-2
j_call: TRBJ2-7
clone_size: -
d_call: TRBD2
cdr3_nt: TGTGCCAGCAGCCAGAGGGTCCTAGCGGGAGTCCCGACACACTACGAGCAGTACTTC
cdr3_aa: CASSQRVLAGVPTHYEQYF

v_call: TRBV18
j_call: TRBJ2-7
clone_size: -
d_call: -
cdr3_nt: TGTGCCAGCTCACCACGGGAAGGACTTTACTCCTACGAGCAGTACTTC
cdr3_aa: CASSPREGLYSYEQYF

v_call: TRBV29-1
j_call: TRBJ2-2
clone_size: -
d_call: TRBD2
cdr3_nt: TGCAGCGTTGAGGGGGGACTAGTGACAACCGGGGAGCTGTTTTTT
cdr3_aa: CSVEGGLVTTGELFF

v_call: TRBV2
j_call: TRBJ1-1
clone_size: -
d_call: TRBD1
cdr3_nt: TGTGCCAGCAGTCTTACAGGGGCCACTGAAGCTTTCTTT
cdr3_aa: CASSLTGATEAFF

v_call: TRBV11-3
j_call: TRBJ2-7
clone_size: -
d_call: -
cdr3_nt: TGTGCCAGCAGCTTCTCTGCAGATCCGACCTACGAGCAGTACTTC
cdr3_aa: CASSFSADPTYEQYF

v_call: TRBV28
j_call: TRBJ2-1
clone_size: once
d_call: TRBD2
cdr3_nt: TGTGCCATCCAAACCTGGACTAGGAGGTACAATGAGCAGTTCTTC
cdr3_aa: CAIQTWTRRYNEQFF

v_call: TRBV5-4
j_call: TRBJ2-1
clone_size: -
d_call: -
cdr3_nt: TGTGCCAGCAGCTTCCCTCTAGGGTCCTACAATGAGCAGTTCTTC
cdr3_aa: CASSFPLGSYNEQFF

v_call: TRBV28
j_call: TRBJ1-1
clone_size: once
d_call: -
cdr3_nt: TGTGCCAGCAGCCGACAGGATATGAACACTGAAGCTTTCTTT
cdr3_aa: CASSRQDMNTEAFF

v_call: TRBV7-2
j_call: TRBJ2-7
clone_size: -
d_call: TRBD2
cdr3_nt: TGTGCCAGCAGCAACGTAGCGGGAGTAACCGAGCAGTACTTC
cdr3_aa: CASSNVAGVTEQYF

v_call: TRBV7-8
j_call: TRBJ1-5
clone_size: -
d_call: TRBD1
cdr3_nt: TGTGCCAGCAGCTTAGGCCGGGACAGAGCACGGCAGCCCCAGCATTTT
cdr3_aa: CASSLGRDRARQPQHF

v_call: TRBV28
j_call: TRBJ2-3
clone_size: -
d_call: TRBD2
cdr3_nt: TGTGCCAGCAGTTTGTGGGGCCCGATGGCGGGAGTAAGAGGAGATACGCAGTATTTT
cdr3_aa: CASSLWGPMAGVRGDTQYF

v_call: TRBV7-9
j_call: TRBJ2-7
clone_size: -
d_call: -
cdr3_nt: TGTGCCAGCAGTCCTCGGGGCGGATTCAACTACGAGCAGTACTTC
cdr3_aa: CASSPRGGFNYEQYF

v_call: TRBV11-2
j_call: TRBJ2-5
clone_size: -
d_call: -
cdr3_nt: TGTGCCAGCAGCTTCCCCTCGGGGACCCAGTACTTC
cdr3_aa: CASSFPSGTQYF

v_call: TRBV29-1
j_call: TRBJ2-2
clone_size: -
d_call: -
cdr3_nt: TGCAGCGTTAAAAAGGATGGTCGGGGGACGGGGGAGCTGTTTTTT
cdr3_aa: CSVKKDGRGTGELFF

v_call: TRBV6-1
j_call: TRBJ2-7
clone_size: -
d_call: -
cdr3_nt: TGTGCCAGCCGGGACACACGCTACGAGCAGTACTTC
cdr3_aa: CASRDTRYEQYF

v_call: TRBV28
j_call: TRBJ1-5
clone_size: -
d_call: TRBD1
cdr3_nt: TGTGCCAGCAACTCTTACCGGGACAGGGGGCCGAGCAATCAGCCCCAGCATTTT
cdr3_aa: CASNSYRDRGPSNQPQHF

v_call: TRBV6-5
j_call: TRBJ2-3
clone_size: once
d_call: TRBD2
cdr3_nt: TGTGCCAGCAGGTCCACTAGCGGGAGTGCAGATACGCAGTATTTT
cdr3_aa: CASRSTSGSADTQYF

v_call: TRBV18
j_call: TRBJ2-6
clone_size: -
d_call: TRBD1
cdr3_nt: TGTGCCAGCTCACCGGGACAGGGGGCGGCTGGGGCCAACGTCCTGACTTTC
cdr3_aa: CASSPGQGAAGANVLTF

v_call: TRBV27
j_call: TRBJ2-7
clone_size: -
d_call: -
cdr3_nt: TGTGCCACCAGGGCAGGGACGGGCTACGAGCAGTACTTC
cdr3_aa: CATRAGTGYEQYF

v_call: TRBV7-9
j_call: TRBJ2-7
clone_size: -
d_call: -
cdr3_nt: TGTGCCACCGAGCGGAACCAGGTCCCCGAGCAGTACTTC
cdr3_aa: CATERNQVPEQYF

v_call: TRBV28
j_call: TRBJ2-3
clone_size: -
d_call: TRBD2
cdr3_nt: TGTGCCAGCAGTTCCCGAGCTAGCGGAGGGGGCACAGATACGCAGTATTTT
cdr3_aa: CASSSRASGGGTDTQYF

v_call: TRBV11-2
j_call: TRBJ2-3
clone_size: -
d_call: TRBD2
cdr3_nt: TGTGCCAGCAGCCGGAAGGCGGGAGGGCTCAGAGATACGCAGTATTTT
cdr3_aa: CASSRKAGGLRDTQYF

v_call: TRBV5-1
j_call: TRBJ2-1
clone_size: -
d_call: TRBD2
cdr3_nt: TGCGCCAGCAGCTTGACTAGCGGGAACAATGAGCAGTTCTTC
cdr3_aa: CASSLTSGNNEQFF

v_call: TRBV19
j_call: TRBJ2-7
clone_size: -
d_call: -
cdr3_nt: TGTGCCAGTAGTCTTGACACAGGGTACGAGCAGTACTTC
cdr3_aa: CASSLDTGYEQYF

v_call: TRBV23-1
j_call: TRBJ2-4
clone_size: -
d_call: TRBD2
cdr3_nt: TGCGCCAGCAGTCGGCTAGCGGGAGGAGCCAAAAACATTCAGTACTTC
cdr3_aa: CASSRLAGGAKNIQYF

v_call: TRBV10-2
j_call: TRBJ2-7
clone_size: -
d_call: TRBD2
cdr3_nt: TGCGCCAGCACTACTAGCGCCAGCTCCTACGAGCAGTACTTC
cdr3_aa: CASTTSASSYEQYF

v_call: TRBV9
j_call: TRBJ2-1
clone_size: -
d_call: -
cdr3_nt: TGTGCCAGCAGCCGGCGGCAGAGCTCCTACAATGAGCAGTTCTTC
cdr3_aa: CASSRRQSSYNEQFF

v_call: TRBV6-6
j_call: TRBJ2-1
clone_size: -
d_call: TRBD2
cdr3_nt: TGTGCCAGCAGTCCGGGACTAGCGGGATCGAGTGAGCAGTTCTTC
cdr3_aa: CASSPGLAGSSEQFF

v_call: TRBV5-1
j_call: TRBJ1-3
clone_size: -
d_call: -
cdr3_nt: TGCGCCAGCAGCTTGCTCGCGTCTGGAAACACCATATATTTT
cdr3_aa: CASSLLASGNTIYF

v_call: TRBV6-5
j_call: TRBJ1-1
clone_size: -
d_call: -
cdr3_nt: TGTGCCAGCAGTTCCCACGGAAGCATGAACACTGAAGCTTTCTTT
cdr3_aa: CASSSHGSMNTEAFF

v_call: TRBV11-1
j_call: TRBJ1-2
clone_size: -
d_call: -
cdr3_nt: TGTGCCAGCAGCCCTTTGGACAGCAGTGGCTACACCTTC
cdr3_aa: CASSPLDSSGYTF

v_call: TRBV6-5
j_call: TRBJ2-3
clone_size: -
d_call: TRBD1
cdr3_nt: TGTGCCAGCAGTTACGACAGGGCAGATACGCAGTATTTT
cdr3_aa: CASSYDRADTQYF

v_call: TRBV4-1
j_call: TRBJ2-1
clone_size: -
d_call: TRBD1
cdr3_nt: TGCGCCAGCAGCCAGATCGGGACAGGGGTCAATGAGCAGTTCTTC
cdr3_aa: CASSQIGTGVNEQFF

v_call: TRBV13
j_call: TRBJ2-6
clone_size: -
d_call: -
cdr3_nt: TGTGCCAGCAGCTTAGTAGGTGACAGACTACACTCTGGGGCCAACGTCCTGACTTTC
cdr3_aa: CASSLVGDRLHSGANVLTF

v_call: TRBV28
j_call: TRBJ2-7
clone_size: -
d_call: TRBD1
cdr3_nt: TGTGCCAGCAGCTCGGGTTGGACAGGGAGTTGGGAGCAGTACTTC
cdr3_aa: CASSSGWTGSWEQYF

v_call: TRBV5-5
j_call: TRBJ2-5
clone_size: -
d_call: TRBD2
cdr3_nt: TGTGCCAGCAGCTACGGACTAGCACAAGAGACCCAGTACTTC
cdr3_aa: CASSYGLAQETQYF

v_call: TRBV28
j_call: TRBJ2-2
clone_size: -
d_call: TRBD1
cdr3_nt: TGTGCCAGCAGTCCCCGAGCCTGGGACAGGACAACCGGGGAGCTGTTTTTT
cdr3_aa: CASSPRAWDRTTGELFF

v_call: TRBV6-1
j_call: TRBJ2-7
clone_size: -
d_call: -
cdr3_nt: TGTGCCAGCAGTGATCCCCCCTACGAGCAGTACTTC
cdr3_aa: CASSDPPYEQYF

v_call: TRBV5-1
j_call: TRBJ1-3
clone_size: -
d_call: -
cdr3_nt: TGCGCCAGCAGACCTGGGGCGCCTCCTGGAAACACCATATATTTT
cdr3_aa: CASRPGAPPGNTIYF